This T cell receptor beta chain was obtained from a study of cytomegalovirus exposure and HLA in healthy donors. Overall study context: Among 150 million to 200 million T cells, an earlier analysis found 90 million to 130 million unique TCR beta sequences.

The PCR had 60 Vbeta and 13 Jbeta primers. Generated by immunoSEQ multiplex PCR, the TCRdb table keeps only in-frame clones and is missing some. The table has more than 150,000 clones, roughly 80% seen once. Note on this clone: What it binds is unknown. This sample includes further DNA sequences coding for the same CDR3.

Study results and caveats: Fewer than 200 TCR beta chains were listed as cytomegalovirus-associated. Researchers reportedly found TCR beta sequences accurately predicted most subjects' HLA-A and HLA-B alleles.

With 0 bases removed from V and 2 bases from J, the gap between germline ends came to 5 bases. The CDR3 totals 13 residues. Germline CDR1 is SGHRS and CDR2 is YFSETQ. The chain is built from TRBV5-1 and TRBJ1-2; the D gene is possibly TRBD1 (5 bases). Sequenced input: PBMCs. The TCR originated in a girl between 10 and 17 years old in good health and CMV-seropositive. CDR3 residues: CASSLGQNYGYTF. CDR3 coding DNA: TGCGCCAGCAGCTTGGGACAGAACTATGGCTACACCTTC.